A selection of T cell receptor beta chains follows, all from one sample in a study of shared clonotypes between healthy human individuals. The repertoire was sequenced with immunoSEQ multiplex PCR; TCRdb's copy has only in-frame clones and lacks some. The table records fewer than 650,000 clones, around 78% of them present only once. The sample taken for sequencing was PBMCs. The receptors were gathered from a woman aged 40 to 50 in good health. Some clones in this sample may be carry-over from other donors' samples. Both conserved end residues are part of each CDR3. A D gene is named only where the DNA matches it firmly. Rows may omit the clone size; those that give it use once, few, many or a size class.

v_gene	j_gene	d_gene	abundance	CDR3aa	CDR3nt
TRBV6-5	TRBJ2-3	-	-	CASRATDTQYF	TGTGCCAGCAGGGCCACAGATACGCAGTATTTT
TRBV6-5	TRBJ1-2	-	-	CASMGGRDYYGYTF	TGTGCCAGCATGGGGGGCCGGGATTACTATGGCTACACCTTC
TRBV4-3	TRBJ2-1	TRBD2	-	CASSGTSGSWVQFF	TGCGCCAGCAGTGGGACTAGCGGGAGCTGGGTTCAGTTCTTC
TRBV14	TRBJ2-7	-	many	CASSQNQASYEQYF	TGTGCCAGCAGCCAAAATCAGGCGAGCTACGAGCAGTACTTC
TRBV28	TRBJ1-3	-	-	CASSSPGQGGNTIYF	TGTGCCAGCAGTTCCCCCGGGCAGGGTGGAAACACCATATATTTT
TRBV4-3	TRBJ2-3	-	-	CASSLRDSPGTDTQYF	TGCGCCAGCAGCCTCCGGGACTCCCCCGGCACAGATACGCAGTATTTT
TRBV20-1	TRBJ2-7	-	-	CSARSDGEQYF	TGCAGTGCTAGATCCGACGGGGAGCAGTACTTC
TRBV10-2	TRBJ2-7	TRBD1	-	CASRLDRGPSYEQYF	TGCGCCAGCAGGCTCGACAGGGGGCCCTCCTACGAGCAGTACTTC
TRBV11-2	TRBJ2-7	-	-	CASSLEPLYEQYF	TGTGCCAGCAGCTTAGAGCCCTTATACGAGCAGTACTTC
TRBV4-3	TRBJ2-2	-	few	CASSQDVAGELFF	TGCGCCAGCAGCCAAGATGTGGCCGGGGAGCTGTTTTTT
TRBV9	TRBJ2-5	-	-	CASSKDYLGETQYF	TGTGCCAGCAGCAAGGACTACCTTGGGGAGACCCAGTACTTC
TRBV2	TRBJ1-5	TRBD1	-	CASSVSTRQGGQPQHF	TGTGCCAGCAGTGTGTCAACCCGCCAGGGGGGGCAGCCCCAGCATTTT
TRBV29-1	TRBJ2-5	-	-	CSVQGSQETQYF	TGCAGCGTTCAAGGTTCCCAAGAGACCCAGTACTTC
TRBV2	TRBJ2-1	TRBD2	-	CASSEGSGSSNEQFF	TGTGCCAGCAGTGAAGGTAGCGGGAGTAGCAATGAGCAGTTCTTC
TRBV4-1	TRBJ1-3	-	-	CASSPMAEDTIYF	TGCGCCAGCAGCCCGATGGCGGAAGACACCATATATTTT
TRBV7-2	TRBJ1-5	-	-	CASSLGLGGNQPQHF	TGTGCCAGCAGCTTAGGGTTGGGGGGCAATCAGCCCCAGCATTTT
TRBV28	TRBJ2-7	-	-	CASSSRSPYEQYF	TGTGCCAGCAGTTCCCGCAGCCCCTACGAGCAGTACTTC
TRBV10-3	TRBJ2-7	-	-	CAISESNGFEQYF	TGTGCCATCAGTGAGTCGAACGGGTTCGAGCAGTACTTC
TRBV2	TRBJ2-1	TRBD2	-	CASSDRTSGTKNNEQFF	TGTGCCAGCAGTGACAGGACTAGCGGGACAAAAAACAATGAGCAGTTCTTC
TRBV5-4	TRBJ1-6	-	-	CASRPSGGSNSPLHF	TGTGCCAGCAGACCATCCGGGGGAAGTAATTCACCCCTCCACTTT
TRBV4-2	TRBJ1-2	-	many	CASSQDGAGSYGYTF	TGTGCCAGCAGCCAAGATGGAGCAGGATCCTATGGCTACACCTTC
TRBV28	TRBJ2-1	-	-	CASSLGTNEQFF	TGTGCCAGCAGTTTAGGCACGAATGAGCAGTTCTTC
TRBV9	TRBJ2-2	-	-	CASSPNTGIGELFF	TGTGCCAGCAGCCCAAATACAGGGATCGGGGAGCTGTTTTTT
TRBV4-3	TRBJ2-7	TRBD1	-	CASSLGTGTYEQYF	TGCGCCAGCAGCCTTGGGACAGGGACCTACGAGCAGTACTTC
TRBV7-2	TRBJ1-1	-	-	CASSSTVRTEAFF	TGTGCCAGCAGCTCAACGGTTCGTACTGAAGCTTTCTTT
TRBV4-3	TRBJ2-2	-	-	CASSQDFTGELFF	TGCGCCAGCAGCCAAGATTTTACCGGGGAGCTGTTTTTT